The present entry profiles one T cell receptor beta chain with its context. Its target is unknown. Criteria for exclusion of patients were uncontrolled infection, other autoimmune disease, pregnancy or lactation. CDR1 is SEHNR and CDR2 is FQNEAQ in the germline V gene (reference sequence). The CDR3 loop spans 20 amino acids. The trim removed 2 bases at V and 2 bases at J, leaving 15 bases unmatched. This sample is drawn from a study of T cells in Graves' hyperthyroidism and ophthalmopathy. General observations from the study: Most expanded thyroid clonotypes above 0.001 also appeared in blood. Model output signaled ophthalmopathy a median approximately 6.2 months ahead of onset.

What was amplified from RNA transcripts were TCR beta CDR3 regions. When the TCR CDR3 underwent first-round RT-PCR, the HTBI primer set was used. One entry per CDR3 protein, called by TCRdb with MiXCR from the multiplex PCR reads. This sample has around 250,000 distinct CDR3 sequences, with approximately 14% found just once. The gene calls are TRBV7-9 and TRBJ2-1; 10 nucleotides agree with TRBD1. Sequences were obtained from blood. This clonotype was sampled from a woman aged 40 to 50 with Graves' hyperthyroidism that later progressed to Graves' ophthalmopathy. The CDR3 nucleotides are TGTGCCAGCAGCTTAAAAGGGCCGGTTATGGGACAGGGGACCTACAATGAGCAGTTCTTC. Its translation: CASSLKGPVMGQGTYNEQFF.